These T cell receptor beta chains were read from a single sample in a study of blood T cell repertoires in COVID-19. Sequencing used immunoSEQ multiplex PCR; TCRdb keeps in-frame clones, though not all of them. Of 78,000 or so clones detected, about nine tenths appear once; the ten largest clones hold around 4.5%. The sequenced sample was peripheral blood. Source of these receptors: a man in his fifties or sixties with active or convalescent COVID-19. Each CDR3 is given with its conserved first and last residue. The D gene is left open where the match is weak. Clone sizes are given selectively: once, few, many, or a class where the clone is expanded.

d_call | clone_size | j_call | v_call | cdr3_aa | cdr3_nt
TRBD1 | . | TRBJ2-7 | TRBV7-9 | CASSPSTGKYEQYF | TGTGCCAGCAGCCCCTCGACAGGGAAATACGAGCAGTACTTC
TRBD1 | . | TRBJ1-5 | TRBV7-8 | CASSRGQGAAQPQHF | TGTGCCAGCAGCCGCGGACAGGGTGCTGCTCAGCCCCAGCATTTT
. | . | TRBJ2-3 | TRBV9 | CASSVEIRGSDTQYF | TGTGCCAGCAGCGTAGAGATTAGGGGATCCGATACGCAGTATTTT
TRBD1 | . | TRBJ2-5 | TRBV5-1 | CASSLTGGQETQYF | TGCGCCAGCAGCCTGACAGGGGGTCAAGAGACCCAGTACTTC
. | . | TRBJ2-5 | TRBV7-9 | CASSTPGQHFETQYF | TGTGCCAGCAGCACCCCGGGACAACATTTTGAGACCCAGTACTTC
. | . | TRBJ1-2 | TRBV4-2 | CASRPEGADYGYTF | TGTGCCAGCAGACCTGAAGGGGCAGACTATGGCTACACCTTC
TRBD1 | . | TRBJ2-7 | TRBV28 | CASSLTGGISYEQYF | TGTGCCAGCAGTCTGACAGGGGGAATCTCCTACGAGCAGTACTTC
. | . | TRBJ1-5 | TRBV11-2 | CASSPRRSQPQHF | TGTGCCAGCAGCCCCCGCAGGTCTCAGCCCCAGCATTTT
. | once | TRBJ1-1 | TRBV23-1 | CASSQPGNTEAFF | TGCGCCAGCAGTCAACCGGGGAACACTGAAGCTTTCTTT
TRBD1 | . | TRBJ1-5 | TRBV27 | CASSFTGRTGGQPQHF | TGTGCCAGCAGTTTCACAGGCCGGACAGGGGGTCAGCCCCAGCATTTT
. | . | TRBJ2-6 | TRBV5-4 | CASSLDISGANVLTF | TGTGCCAGCAGCTTGGACATCTCTGGGGCCAACGTCCTGACTTTC
TRBD2 | . | TRBJ2-2 | TRBV3-1/TRBV3-2 | CASSQARTSGNTGELFF | TGTGCCAGCAGCCAAGCCCGGACTAGCGGGAACACCGGGGAGCTGTTTTTT
. | . | TRBJ1-3 | TRBV10-1 | CASSDHRVVSGNTIYF | TGCGCCAGCAGTGACCACAGGGTTGTCTCTGGAAACACCATATATTTT
. | medium-sized | TRBJ2-1 | TRBV7-9 | CASSRDTNNEQFF | TGTGCCAGCAGCCGGGACACCAACAATGAGCAGTTCTTC
TRBD1 | . | TRBJ2-2 | TRBV6-5 | CASSYRTGVTGELFF | TGTGCCAGCAGTTACAGGACAGGGGTAACCGGGGAGCTGTTTTTT
. | . | TRBJ1-3 | TRBV5-1 | CASSPDSNTIYF | TGCGCCAGCAGCCCCGATAGTAACACCATATATTTT
. | . | TRBJ2-5 | TRBV18 | CASSPRREAETQYF | TGTGCCAGCTCACCCCGGCGGGAAGCAGAGACCCAGTACTTC
. | once | TRBJ2-5 | TRBV25-1 | CASSATRWVGEAETQYF | TGTGCCAGCAGTGCTACTAGGTGGGTCGGGGAAGCAGAGACCCAGTACTTC
. | . | TRBJ2-3 | TRBV24-1 | CATSDFGGSTDTQYF | TGTGCCACCAGTGATTTTGGCGGTAGCACAGATACGCAGTATTTT
TRBD1 | . | TRBJ1-3 | TRBV28 | CATRQGSSGNTIYF | TGTGCCACTAGACAGGGGAGCTCTGGAAACACCATATATTTT
. | . | TRBJ2-7 | TRBV19 | CASSPPGMREQYF | TGTGCCAGTAGTCCGCCCGGTATGAGGGAGCAGTACTTC
. | . | TRBJ2-2 | TRBV3-1/TRBV3-2 | CASSQEGTNTGELFF | TGTGCCAGCAGCCAAGAGGGGACAAACACCGGGGAGCTGTTTTTT
TRBD2 | . | TRBJ2-3 | TRBV2 | CASKLAGGGNTQYF | TGTGCCAGCAAACTAGCGGGGGGCGGGAATACGCAGTATTTT
TRBD2 | . | TRBJ2-2 | TRBV30 | CAWRLAGTNTGELFF | TGTGCCTGGAGGCTAGCGGGCACGAACACCGGGGAGCTGTTTTTT
TRBD1 | . | TRBJ1-6 | TRBV10-1 | CASSESGTGRKSPLHF | TGCGCCAGCAGTGAGTCGGGGACAGGAAGAAAGTCACCCCTCCACTTT
TRBD1 | . | TRBJ2-2 | TRBV2 | CASSGQGTGELFF | TGTGCCAGCAGTGGACAGGGCACCGGGGAGCTGTTTTTT
. | . | TRBJ2-1 | TRBV12-3/TRBV12-4 | CASSLSRYEQFF | TGTGCCAGCAGCTTATCTAGGTATGAGCAGTTCTTC
. | . | TRBJ1-3 | TRBV4-2 | CASSQGGVSGGNTIYF | TGTGCCAGCAGCCAAGGCGGGGTCTCGGGAGGAAACACCATATATTTT
TRBD2 | . | TRBJ2-1 | TRBV5-1 | CASSLAGGQYNEQFF | TGCGCCAGCAGCTTGGCGGGGGGGCAGTACAATGAGCAGTTCTTC
TRBD1 | . | TRBJ2-7 | TRBV7-2 | CASSKGQNIPYEQYF | TGTGCCAGCAGCAAGGGACAGAATATCCCCTACGAGCAGTACTTC
. | . | TRBJ1-1 | TRBV10-3 | CAISESPGTEAFF | TGTGCCATCAGTGAGTCCCCAGGGACTGAAGCTTTCTTT
TRBD2 | . | TRBJ2-2 | TRBV7-8 | CASSLGSGGNTGELFF | TGTGCCAGCAGCTTAGGAAGCGGGGGTAACACCGGGGAGCTGTTTTTT
. | few | TRBJ2-1 | TRBV11-2 | CASSFTGHLSYNEQFF | TGTGCCAGCAGCTTTACAGGACATTTATCCTACAATGAGCAGTTCTTC
. | few | TRBJ2-5 | TRBV11-2 | CASSPIRQWPGKTQYF | TGTGCCAGCAGCCCTATCAGGCAGTGGCCGGGGAAGACCCAGTACTTC
. | . | TRBJ1-6 | TRBV7-2 | CASSLAGRGSYNSPLHF | TGTGCCAGCAGCTTAGCTGGCCGGGGCTCCTATAATTCACCCCTCCACTTT
. | . | TRBJ2-5 | TRBV4-1 | CASSQADYRLQETQYF | TGCGCCAGCAGCCAAGCCGACTACAGACTGCAAGAGACCCAGTACTTC
. | . | TRBJ2-1 | TRBV11-2 | CASSLDTEGEQFF | TGTGCCAGCAGCTTAGACACGGAGGGAGAGCAGTTCTTC
TRBD1 | . | TRBJ1-5 | TRBV2 | CASRGTGTQPQHF | TGTGCCAGCAGGGGGACAGGGACCCAGCCCCAGCATTTT
. | . | TRBJ2-2 | TRBV24-1 | CATSDLGQGDTGELFF | TGTGCCACCAGTGATTTGGGCCAGGGTGACACCGGGGAGCTGTTTTTT
. | . | TRBJ2-3 | TRBV14 | CASSQVPGTDTQYF | TGTGCCAGCAGCCAAGTCCCCGGGACAGATACGCAGTATTTT
. | . | TRBJ1-3 | TRBV4-1 | CASSRTPGSGNTIYF | TGCGCCAGCAGCCGTACTCCAGGCTCTGGAAACACCATATATTTT
. | . | TRBJ1-1 | TRBV11-2 | CASSPSLASVNTEAFF | TGTGCCAGCAGCCCATCCTTGGCTTCTGTGAACACTGAAGCTTTCTTT
. | . | TRBJ1-5 | TRBV28 | CASNSVGHGNQPQHF | TGTGCCAGCAACTCAGTAGGACACGGGAATCAGCCCCAGCATTTT
TRBD2 | . | TRBJ2-1 | TRBV5-1 | CASSRQGPTTSGGNEQFF | TGCGCCAGCAGCAGACAGGGGCCCACAACTAGCGGGGGAAATGAGCAGTTCTTC
. | . | TRBJ1-5 | TRBV28 | CASSPPGGGQPQHF | TGTGCCAGCAGTCCCCCGGGGGGTGGTCAGCCCCAGCATTTT
TRBD1 | . | TRBJ1-2 | TRBV5-5 | CASSSIDIRQGTGGYTF | TGTGCCAGCAGCTCCATCGATATACGACAGGGAACAGGTGGCTACACCTTC
. | . | TRBJ1-5 | TRBV6-6 | CASSHGEGNQPQHF | TGTGCCAGCAGTCACGGGGAGGGGAATCAGCCCCAGCATTTT
TRBD1 | . | TRBJ1-2 | TRBV28 | CASSFPGGGDDYGYTF | TGTGCCAGCAGTTTCCCTGGAGGGGGCGACGACTATGGCTACACCTTC
. | . | TRBJ2-2 | TRBV7-6 | CASSPGVLTGELFF | TGTGCCAGCAGCCCGGGTGTTTTAACCGGGGAGCTGTTTTTT
. | few | TRBJ1-2 | TRBV4-1 | CASSQAGRILNYGYTF | TGCGCCAGCAGCCAAGCAGGCCGTATCCTTAACTATGGCTACACCTTC
. | . | TRBJ1-3 | TRBV19 | CASVTGNSGNTIYF | TGTGCCAGTGTCACAGGGAACTCTGGAAACACCATATATTTT
. | . | TRBJ1-6 | TRBV12-3/TRBV12-4 | CASSPPGNSPLHF | TGTGCCAGCAGTCCTCCAGGGAACTCACCCCTCCACTTT
. | . | TRBJ1-3 | TRBV6-1 | CASSEKGQGAVTIYF | TGTGCCAGCAGTGAAAAGGGGCAGGGCGCGGTCACCATATATTTT
TRBD1 | . | TRBJ1-4 | TRBV10-2 | CASSESRSPDRVDEKLFF | TGCGCCAGCAGTGAGTCGCGCTCTCCAGACAGGGTCGATGAAAAACTGTTTTTT
. | few | TRBJ1-6 | TRBV6-6 | CASSYSEDNSPLHF | TGTGCCAGCAGTTACTCGGAGGATAATTCACCCCTCCACTTT
. | . | TRBJ1-4 | TRBV21-1 | CASSIVRPMGQGNEKLFF | TGTGCCAGCAGCATAGTGCGCCCCATGGGACAGGGGAATGAAAAACTGTTTTTT
. | . | TRBJ2-3 | TRBV4-1 | CASSQYYTTGKGSTDTQYF | TGCGCCAGCAGCCAATATTATACTACAGGGAAGGGCAGCACAGATACGCAGTATTTT
TRBD1 | . | TRBJ2-5 | TRBV5-6 | CASRGRGHQETQYF | TGTGCCAGCAGGGGTAGGGGGCACCAAGAGACCCAGTACTTC
TRBD2 | . | TRBJ2-1 | TRBV4-2 | CASSQEGLASNNEQFF | TGTGCCAGCAGCCAAGAGGGACTAGCGTCGAACAATGAGCAGTTCTTC
. | . | TRBJ2-7 | TRBV3-1/TRBV3-2 | CASSQDQGSRAFRYEQYF | TGTGCCAGCAGCCAAGATCAAGGCAGCAGGGCCTTTAGATACGAGCAGTACTTC